The 9 T cell receptor beta chains reported below all come from one sample, sequenced in a study of Ad26.COV2.S vaccination and SARS-CoV-2 variants. Profiled with immunoSEQ multiplex PCR; TCRdb holds only in-frame clones, not every one. In the table there are hundreds of thousands of clones, around 90% of which are singletons. Stated treatment: some 20 received Ad26.COV2.S at low or high dose, single or two shots; several received placebo; per-sample allocation not given. Sampling took place 63 days after the first vaccine or placebo injection. The specimen comprised peripheral blood, sampled in a trial of Ad26.COV2.S vaccine versus placebo. All receptors derive from a person between 18 and 60 years old who received the Ad26.COV2.S COVID-19 vaccine or a placebo.

J is TRBJ1-2 and V is TRBV2; 7 bases align to TRBD1. The J segment lost 4 bases and the V segment lost 6 bases, leaving 8 bases of the junction unmatched. CDR1 is SNHLY and CDR2 is FYNNEI in the germline V gene. The CDR3 runs to 14 residues. The chain's CDR3 is CASSTLTGTYGYTF. For the CDR3, the DNA is TGTGCCAGCAGCACCTTGACAGGGACCTATGGCTACACCTTC.

This clone has just a few counts. The CDR3 DNA reads TGCGCCAGCAGCTTGGACTTCTCCTACGAGCAGTACTTC. It encodes CASSLDFSYEQYF. The chain recombines TRBV5-1 with TRBJ2-7; D is unresolved. Trimming removed 0 bases at V and 0 bases at J, with 4 bases between. From germline, CDR1 is SGHRS and CDR2 YFSETQ. This CDR3 is 13 amino acids long.

The rearrangement uses TRBV11-1 and TRBJ2-3; maybe TRBD2 (5 bases). Germline V lookup: CDR1 SGHAT, CDR2 FQDESV (reference sequence). V dropped 5 bases and J dropped 13 bases, with 16 bases sitting between them. The CDR3 covers 12 residues. In DNA form, the CDR3 reads TGTGCCAGCAGCCCCACCGGGATAAAGAAGTATTTT. Translated, it gives CASSPTGIKKYF. The complete variable domain, with remaining parts taken from reference TRBV11-1 and TRBJ2-3, reads EAEVAQSPRYKITEKSQAVAFWCDPISGHATLYWYRQILGQGPELLVQFQDESVVDDSQLPKDRFSAERLKGVDSTLKIQPAELGDSAMYLCASSPTGIKKYFGPGTRLTVL.

The chain carries TRBV5-1 and TRBJ2-3; D is possibly TRBD2 (6 bases). The CDR3 totals 17 residues. CDR1 is SGHRS and CDR2 is YFSETQ in the germline V gene. V was clipped by 2 bases and J by 0 bases, with 16 bases between them. CDR3 protein: CASSFRTSSVSTDTQYF. For the CDR3, the DNA is TGCGCCAGCAGCTTCCGTACTAGCTCAGTCAGCACAGATACGCAGTATTTT.

The gene calls are TRBV15 and TRBJ1-4; D ambiguous. The CDR3 loop spans 16 amino acids. The ends were cut back, 1 base at V and 0 bases at J, with 9 bases in the middle. CDR1 LNHNV and CDR2 YYDKDF come from the germline V gene (reference sequence). The CDR3 protein is CATSRVPTSTNEKLFF. CDR3 in DNA: TGTGCCACCAGCAGAGTGCCCACGTCAACTAATGAAAAACTGTTTTTT. Looking up the rest from reference TRBV15 and TRBJ1-4 gives the full variable domain: DAMVIQNPRYQVTQFGKPVTLSCSQTLNHNVMYWYQQKSSQAPKLLFHYYDKDFNNEADTPDNFQSRRPNTSFCFLDIRSPGLGDTAMYLCATSRVPTSTNEKLFFGSGTQLSVL.

The chain is built from TRBV11-2 and TRBJ1-1; possible D gene TRBD1, 6 bases. Germline V CDR1 and CDR2: SGHAT, FQNNGV. The CDR3 totals 14 residues. V lost 8 bases and J 3 bases, leaving 16 bases between the germline ends. The CDR3 loop is CASLGGAVDTEAFF. CDR3 in DNA: TGTGCCAGCCTCGGGGGGGCAGTTGACACTGAAGCTTTCTTT. The full variable domain, in which reference TRBV11-2 and TRBJ1-1 provide the parts outside the CDR3, is EAGVAQSPRYKIIEKRQSVAFWCNPISGHATLYWYQQILGQGPKLLIQFQNNGVVDDSQLPKDRFSAERLKGVDSTLKIQPAKLEDSAVYLCASLGGAVDTEAFFGQGTRLTVV.

V usage is TRBV7-9 and J usage is TRBJ1-5; 7 bases match TRBD1. The CDR3 consists of 18 residues. Looked up from germline, CDR1 is SEHNR and CDR2 is FQNEAQ (reference sequence). V was clipped by 0 bases and J by 2 bases; unmatched bases: 10. The CDR3 loop reads CASSLAWAGGSGNQPQHF. The DNA for the CDR3 is TGTGCCAGCAGCTTAGCGTGGGCAGGGGGATCCGGCAATCAGCCCCAGCATTTT.

Turning to this clone: This specimen includes other DNA sequences encoding the same CDR3. The chain has TRBV19 and TRBJ2-5; 7 nucleotides match TRBD2. The CDR3 extends over 12 amino acids. Losses at the gene ends were 3 bases for V and 5 bases for J; bases not matched to a gene: 0. CDR1 and CDR2 from the germline V gene are LNHDA and SQIVND (reference sequence). The CDR3 DNA reads as TGTGCCAGTAGTATCGGGAGGGAGACCCAGTACTTC. Protein: CASSIGRETQYF.

The chain employs TRBV5-1 and TRBJ2-2, with 12 bases identical to TRBD2. Germline lookup yields CDR1 SGHRS and CDR2 YFSETQ. Losses at the gene ends were 0 bases for V and 5 bases for J; bases not matched to a gene: 5. This CDR3 region has 17 residues. The CDR3 DNA follows: TGCGCCAGCAGCTTGGGGACTAGCGGGGCACTTACCGGGGAGCTGTTTTTT. As protein: CASSLGTSGALTGELFF.